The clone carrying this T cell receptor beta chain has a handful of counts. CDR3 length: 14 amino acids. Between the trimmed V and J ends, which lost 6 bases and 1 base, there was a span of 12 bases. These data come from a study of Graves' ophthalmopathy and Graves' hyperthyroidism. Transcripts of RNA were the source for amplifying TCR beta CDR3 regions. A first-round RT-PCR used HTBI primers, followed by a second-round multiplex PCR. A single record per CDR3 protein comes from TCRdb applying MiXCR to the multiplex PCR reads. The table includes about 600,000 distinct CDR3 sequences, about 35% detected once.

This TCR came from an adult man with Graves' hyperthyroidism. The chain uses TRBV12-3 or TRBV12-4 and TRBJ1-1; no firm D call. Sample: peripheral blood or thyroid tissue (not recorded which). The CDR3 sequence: CASRPTWGNTEAFF. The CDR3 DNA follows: TGTGCCAGCAGACCCACGTGGGGGAACACTGAAGCTTTCTTT.